This TCR beta chain was observed in a study of cytomegalovirus exposure and HLA in healthy donors. PCR amplification relied on 60 Vbeta primers (plus 13 Jbeta primers). Some clones are missing from TCRdb's copy, which holds only in-frame ones; the method was immunoSEQ multiplex PCR. This sample has under 200,000 clones, with roughly 12% found just once. There are 15 residues in the CDR3. CDR1 is SGHTS, CDR2 YDEGEE, per germline. Trimming cost V 2 bases and J 2 bases, with 13 bases left between them. This TCR derives from a man over 45 in good health and CMV-seropositive. V and J are TRBV5-8 and TRBJ2-5, with D perhaps TRBD2 (6 bases). Material for sequencing was PBMCs. CDR3 amino acids: CASSFSGRPQETQYF. As DNA, the CDR3 is TGTGCCAGCAGCTTCAGCGGGCGACCTCAAGAGACCCAGTACTTC. The full variable domain, with the rest looked up from reference TRBV5-8 and TRBJ2-5, is EAGVTQSPTHLIKTRGQQATLRCSPISGHTSVYWYQQALGLGLQFLLWYDEGEERNRGNFPPRFSGRQFPNYSSELNVNALELEDSALYLCASSFSGRPQETQYFGPGTRLLVL.